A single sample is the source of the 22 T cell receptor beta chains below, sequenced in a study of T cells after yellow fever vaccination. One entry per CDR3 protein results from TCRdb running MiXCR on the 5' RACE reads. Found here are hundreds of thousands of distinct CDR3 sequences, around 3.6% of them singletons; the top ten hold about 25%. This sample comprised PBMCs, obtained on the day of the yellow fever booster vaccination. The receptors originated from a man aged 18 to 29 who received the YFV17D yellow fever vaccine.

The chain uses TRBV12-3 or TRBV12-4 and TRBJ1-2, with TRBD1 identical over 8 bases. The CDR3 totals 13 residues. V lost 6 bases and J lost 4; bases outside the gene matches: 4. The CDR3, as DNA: TGTGCCAGCAGCGGGGACAGGAGCTATGGCTACACCTTC. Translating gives CASSGDRSYGYTF.

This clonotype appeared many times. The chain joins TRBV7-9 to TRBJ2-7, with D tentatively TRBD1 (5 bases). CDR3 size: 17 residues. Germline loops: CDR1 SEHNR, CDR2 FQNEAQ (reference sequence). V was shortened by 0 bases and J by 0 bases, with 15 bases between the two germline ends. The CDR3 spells CASSLAALGPNSYEQYF. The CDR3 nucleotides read TGTGCCAGCAGCTTAGCGGCCCTGGGGCCAAACTCCTACGAGCAGTACTTC.

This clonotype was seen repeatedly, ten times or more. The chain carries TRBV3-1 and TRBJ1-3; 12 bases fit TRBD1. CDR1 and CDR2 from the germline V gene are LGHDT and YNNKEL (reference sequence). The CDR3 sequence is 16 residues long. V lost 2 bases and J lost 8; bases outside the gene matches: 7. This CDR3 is CASSQPSGQGAYTIYF. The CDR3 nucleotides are TGTGCCAGCAGCCAACCCTCGGGACAGGGGGCCTACACCATATATTTT.

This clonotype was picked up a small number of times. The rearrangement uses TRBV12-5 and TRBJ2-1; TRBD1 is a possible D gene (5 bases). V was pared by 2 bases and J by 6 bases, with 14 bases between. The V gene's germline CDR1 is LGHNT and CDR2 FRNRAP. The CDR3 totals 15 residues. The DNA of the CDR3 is TGTGCTAGTGGTTTGCCCCAAACAGGAGCCAATGAGCAGTTCTTC. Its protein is CASGLPQTGANEQFF.

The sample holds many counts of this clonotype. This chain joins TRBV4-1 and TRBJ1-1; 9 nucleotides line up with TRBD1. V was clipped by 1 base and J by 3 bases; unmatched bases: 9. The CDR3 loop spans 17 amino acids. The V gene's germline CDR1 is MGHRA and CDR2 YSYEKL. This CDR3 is CASSQVTIGTGYTEAFF. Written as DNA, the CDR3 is TGCGCCAGCAGCCAAGTAACTATAGGGACAGGGTACACTGAAGCTTTCTTT.

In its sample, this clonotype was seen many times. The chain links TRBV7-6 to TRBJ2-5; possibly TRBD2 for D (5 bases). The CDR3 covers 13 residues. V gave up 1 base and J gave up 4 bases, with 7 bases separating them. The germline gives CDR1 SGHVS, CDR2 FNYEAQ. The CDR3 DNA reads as TGTGCCAGCAGCTTAGTTGGGAGAGAGACCCAGTACTTC. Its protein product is CASSLVGRETQYF.

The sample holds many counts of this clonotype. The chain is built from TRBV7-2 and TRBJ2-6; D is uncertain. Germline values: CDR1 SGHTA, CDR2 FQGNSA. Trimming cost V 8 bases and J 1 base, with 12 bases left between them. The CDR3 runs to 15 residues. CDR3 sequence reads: CASADMGSGANVLTF. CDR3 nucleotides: TGTGCCAGCGCCGATATGGGGTCTGGGGCCAACGTCCTGACTTTC.

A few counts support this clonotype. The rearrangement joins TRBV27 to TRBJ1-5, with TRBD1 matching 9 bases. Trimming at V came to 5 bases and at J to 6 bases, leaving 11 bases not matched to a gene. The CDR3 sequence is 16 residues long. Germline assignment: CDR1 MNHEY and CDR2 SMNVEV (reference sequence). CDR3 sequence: CASSPYGTGLVQPQHF. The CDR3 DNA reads TGTGCCAGCAGTCCTTACGGGACAGGGTTGGTTCAGCCCCAGCATTTT.

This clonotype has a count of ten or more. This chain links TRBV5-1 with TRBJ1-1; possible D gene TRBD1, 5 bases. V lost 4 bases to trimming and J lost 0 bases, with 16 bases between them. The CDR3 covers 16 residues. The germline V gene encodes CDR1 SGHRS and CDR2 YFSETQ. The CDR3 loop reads CASSPGGGEMNTEAFF. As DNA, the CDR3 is TGCGCCAGCAGCCCGGGGGGTGGGGAGATGAACACTGAAGCTTTCTTT.

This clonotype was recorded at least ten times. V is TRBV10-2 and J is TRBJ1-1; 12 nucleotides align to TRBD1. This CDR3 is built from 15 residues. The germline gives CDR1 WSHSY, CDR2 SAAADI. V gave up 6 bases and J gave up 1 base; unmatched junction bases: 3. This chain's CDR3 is CASRGQGARNTEAFF. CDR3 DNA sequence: TGCGCCAGCAGGGGACAGGGGGCGCGGAACACTGAAGCTTTCTTT.

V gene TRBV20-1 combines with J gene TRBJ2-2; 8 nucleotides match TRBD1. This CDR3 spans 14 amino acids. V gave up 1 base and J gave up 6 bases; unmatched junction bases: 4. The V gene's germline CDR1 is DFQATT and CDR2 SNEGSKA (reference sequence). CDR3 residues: CSARGGTGSGELFF. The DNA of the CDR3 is TGCAGTGCTAGAGGTGGGACAGGATCCGGGGAGCTGTTTTTT.

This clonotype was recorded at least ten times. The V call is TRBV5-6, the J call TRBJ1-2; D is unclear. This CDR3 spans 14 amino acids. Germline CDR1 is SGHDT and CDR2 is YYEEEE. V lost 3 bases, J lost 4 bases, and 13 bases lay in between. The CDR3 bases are TGTGCCAGCAGCTCCAAGGGTCCGGCCTATGGCTACACCTTC. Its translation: CASSSKGPAYGYTF. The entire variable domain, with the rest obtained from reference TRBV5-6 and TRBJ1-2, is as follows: DAGVTQSPTHLIKTRGQQVTLRCSPKSGHDTVSWYQQALGQGPQFIFQYYEEEERQRGNFPDRFSGHQFPNYSSELNVNALLLGDSALYLCASSSKGPAYGYTFGSGTRLTVV.

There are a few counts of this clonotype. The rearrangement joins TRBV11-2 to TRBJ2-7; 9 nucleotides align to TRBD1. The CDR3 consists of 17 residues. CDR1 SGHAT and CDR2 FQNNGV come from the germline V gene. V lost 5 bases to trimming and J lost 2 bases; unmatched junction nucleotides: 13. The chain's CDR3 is CASSPFMGQGSPYEQYV. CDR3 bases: TGTGCCAGCAGCCCGTTTATGGGACAGGGCTCTCCCTACGAGCAGTACGTC.

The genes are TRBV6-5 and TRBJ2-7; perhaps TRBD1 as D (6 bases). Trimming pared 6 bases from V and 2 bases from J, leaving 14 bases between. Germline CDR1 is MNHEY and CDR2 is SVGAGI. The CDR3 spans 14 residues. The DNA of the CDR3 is TGTGCCAGCAGGTCCCTAGGGGGTACCTACGAGCAGTACGTC. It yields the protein CASRSLGGTYEQYV.

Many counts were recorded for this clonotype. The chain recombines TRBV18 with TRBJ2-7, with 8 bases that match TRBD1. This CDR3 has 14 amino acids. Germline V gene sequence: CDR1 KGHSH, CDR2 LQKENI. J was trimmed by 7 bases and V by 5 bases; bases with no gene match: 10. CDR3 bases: TGTGCCAGCTCATCCCGACAGGGGCAAGGGGAGCAGTACGTC. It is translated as CASSSRQGQGEQYV.

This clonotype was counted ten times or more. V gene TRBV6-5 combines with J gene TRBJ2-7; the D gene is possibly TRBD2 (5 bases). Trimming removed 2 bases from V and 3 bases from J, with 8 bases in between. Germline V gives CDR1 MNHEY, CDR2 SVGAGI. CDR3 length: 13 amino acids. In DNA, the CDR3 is TGTGCCAGCAGTTACGAACGGGACTACGAGCAGTACTTC. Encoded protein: CASSYERDYEQYF.

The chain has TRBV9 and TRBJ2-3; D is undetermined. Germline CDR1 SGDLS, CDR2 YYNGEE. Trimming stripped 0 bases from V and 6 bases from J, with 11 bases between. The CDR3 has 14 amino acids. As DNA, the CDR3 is TGTGCCAGCAGCGTAGGCCTAGAGGTGGATACGCAGTATTTT. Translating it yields CASSVGLEVDTQYF.

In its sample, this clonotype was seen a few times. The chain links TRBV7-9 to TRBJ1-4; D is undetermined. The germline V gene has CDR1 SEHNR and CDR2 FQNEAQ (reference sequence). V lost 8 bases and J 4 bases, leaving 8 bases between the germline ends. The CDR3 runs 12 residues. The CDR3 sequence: CASRRDNEKLFF. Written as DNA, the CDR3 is TGTGCCAGCCGTAGAGATAATGAAAAACTGTTTTTT.

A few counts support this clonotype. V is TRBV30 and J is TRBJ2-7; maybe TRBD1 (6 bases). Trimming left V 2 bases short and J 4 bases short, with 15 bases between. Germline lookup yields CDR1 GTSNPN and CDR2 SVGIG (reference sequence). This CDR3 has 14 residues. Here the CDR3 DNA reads TGTGCCTGGAGTTGGGGGCAGGGGACGTACGAGCAGTACTTC. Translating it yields CAWSWGQGTYEQYF.

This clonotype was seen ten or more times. CDR3 nucleotides: TGCGCCAGCAGCCAAGCTTGGCAGGGCTATACCGGGGAGCTGTTTTTT. Its protein product is CASSQAWQGYTGELFF. The chain recombines TRBV4-1 with TRBJ2-2, with D maybe TRBD1 (5 bases). The CDR3 is made up of 16 amino acids. Germline V gene sequence: CDR1 MGHRA, CDR2 YSYEKL. V gave up 1 base and J gave up 5 bases, with 14 bases separating them.

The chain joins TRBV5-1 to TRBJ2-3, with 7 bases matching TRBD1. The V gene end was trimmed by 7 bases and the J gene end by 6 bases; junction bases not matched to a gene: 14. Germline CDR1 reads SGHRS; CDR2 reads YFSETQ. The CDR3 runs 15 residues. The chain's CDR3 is CASGLQGKGSDTQYF. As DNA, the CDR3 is TGCGCCAGCGGCCTACAGGGGAAGGGGTCGGATACGCAGTATTTT.

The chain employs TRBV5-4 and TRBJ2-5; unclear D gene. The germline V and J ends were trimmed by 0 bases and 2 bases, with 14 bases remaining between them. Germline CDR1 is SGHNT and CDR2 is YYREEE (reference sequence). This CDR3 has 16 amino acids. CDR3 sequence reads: CASSLAEPSLQETQYF. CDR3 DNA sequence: TGTGCCAGCAGCTTGGCGGAGCCCTCCTTACAAGAGACCCAGTACTTC.